The 3 T cell receptor beta chains below come from one sample, sequenced in a study of long-term antiretroviral therapy in people with HIV. A v3.0 immunoSEQ assay was performed at survey level. Only in-frame clones appear in the TCRdb table, and some are missing; sequencing was by immunoSEQ multiplex PCR. The sample lists approximately 25,000 clones, about 84% occurring once. The source material was unsorted PBMCs, sampled 0.8 years before starting antiretroviral therapy. These receptors were taken from a young man with HIV.

The gene calls are TRBV28 and TRBJ2-7; 11 bases are a match to TRBD2. This CDR3 has 14 amino acids. V shed 8 bases and J 3 bases; nucleotides not matched to a gene: 6. Germline V CDR1 and CDR2: MDHEN, SYDVKM. The CDR3 coding sequence is TGTGCCAGCCGAACTAGCGGGGGATACTACGAGCAGTACTTC. Its translation: CASRTSGGYYEQYF. Combining the CDR3 with reference TRBV28 and TRBJ2-7 gives the whole variable domain DVKVTQSSRYLVKRTGEKVFLECVQDMDHENMFWYRQDPGLGLRLIYFSYDVKMKEKGDIPEGYSVSREKKERFSLILESASTNQTSMYLCASRTSGGYYEQYFGPGTRLTVT.

The gene calls are TRBV4-1 and TRBJ2-2; 9 positions match TRBD2. The CDR3 is 18 amino acids. Germline values: CDR1 MGHRA, CDR2 YSYEKL. J lost 4 bases, V lost 0 bases, and 9 bases had no gene match. DNA of the CDR3: TGCGCCAGCAGCCAAGAGGGCCTAGCGGGGCTCGGCACCGGGGAGCTGTTTTTT. This encodes CASSQEGLAGLGTGELFF.

V gene TRBV4-2 combines with J gene TRBJ1-1, with D hard to call. From germline, CDR1 is LGHNA and CDR2 YNFKEQ. The CDR3 spans 14 residues. The V end lost 4 bases, the J end lost 6 bases, and 15 bases lay between the germline ends. The CDR3 sequence is CASSPLGRGAEAFF. The CDR3 bases are TGTGCCAGCAGCCCTCTCGGGCGGGGTGCTGAAGCTTTCTTT.